The rows below give T cell receptor beta chains drawn from one sample of a study of shared clonotypes between healthy human individuals. Some clones are missing from TCRdb's copy, which holds only in-frame ones; the method was immunoSEQ multiplex PCR. The sample contains about 1.1 million clones, around 78% of which appear only once. Sequencing was carried out using memory CD4+ T cells from PBMCs. The receptors stem from a man aged 18 to 29 in good health. Some clones in this sample may be carry-over from other donors' samples. Both conserved end residues are trimmed from each CDR3. A D gene is named only where the DNA matches it firmly. Not all rows give a size; the values are once, few, many and, for expanded clones, a class.

>TRBJ1-5|.|TRBV30|11|.
AWSGGRNQPQH
>TRBJ1-4|TRBD1|TRBV18|14|.
ASSSNRGPANEKLF
>TRBJ2-7|TRBD1|TRBV14|13|.
ASSRLGTGVYEQY
>TRBJ2-1|TRBD2|TRBV11-3|13|.
ASSSGRGSYNEQF
>TRBJ2-7|TRBD1|TRBV7-2|11|.
ASSFQTGGEQY
>TRBJ1-1|.|TRBV19|12|once
ASSRTHRLTEAF
>TRBJ2-3|TRBD2|TRBV19|13|few
ASSPLAGPTDTQY
>TRBJ1-3|TRBD1|TRBV11-2|11|once
ASSVDRGNTIY
>TRBJ1-1|.|TRBV5-6|17|.
ASSLWGNQVARMNTEAF
>TRBJ1-2|.|TRBV5-8|12|.
ASSLQDFNYGYT
>TRBJ2-1|TRBD2|TRBV9|14|.
ASSVVAGLAWNEQF
>TRBJ1-1|.|TRBV7-3|12|.
ASSQRRESTEAF
>TRBJ2-7|.|TRBV7-3|11|.
ASSLTAPYEQY
>TRBJ2-2|TRBD1|TRBV15|12|few
ATQGDRGLGELF
>TRBJ2-3|.|TRBV28|12|few
ASSPGASTDTQY
>TRBJ2-5|.|TRBV30|10|.
AWSPRGETQY
>TRBJ1-2|.|TRBV5-6|10|.
ASSRDSYGYT
>TRBJ1-2|.|TRBV7-9|13|.
ASSSGLFLNYGYT
>TRBJ2-7|TRBD1|TRBV28|16|.
ASSLIPGQGQGAYEQY
>TRBJ2-3|TRBD2|TRBV5-1|14|few
ASSLIGGRAGDTQY
>TRBJ1-1|.|TRBV7-2|11|.
ASSSSPDGEAF
>TRBJ2-5|.|TRBV5-1|13|.
ASSLSGMNLETQY
>TRBJ1-2|.|TRBV2|10|.
ASSGQGFGYT
>TRBJ1-6|TRBD1|TRBV7-2|16|.
ASSRVALDRSYNSPLH
>TRBJ2-7|TRBD2|TRBV7-9|14|.
ASSPTLAGGPDEQY
>TRBJ2-2|TRBD2|TRBV6-5|13|few
ASRLAGALSGELF
>TRBJ2-3|.|TRBV28|13|.
ASSLGGRNTDTQY
>TRBJ2-3|TRBD1|TRBV6-6|14|many
ASSPPEGGGTDTQY
>TRBJ2-1|.|TRBV14|11|.
ASSQATLNEQF
>TRBJ2-5|.|TRBV27|12|.
ASSLTGWAETQY
>TRBJ2-2|TRBD2|TRBV2|14|.
ASSVNRLAYTGELF
>TRBJ2-7|.|TRBV7-8|11|.
ASSARTGYEQY
>TRBJ2-1|TRBD2|TRBV2|13|.
ASSEGLAGVNEQF
>TRBJ2-4|.|TRBV18|13|.
ASSPASAGINIQY
>TRBJ2-3|.|TRBV15|17|.
ATSRDSLKAGRVTDTQY
>TRBJ2-3|.|TRBV5-6|11|.
ASSLRGAYTQY
>TRBJ1-1|.|TRBV29-1|11|.
SVVDWRNTEAF
>TRBJ1-5|.|TRBV30|12|.
AWSEYVGNQPQH
>TRBJ2-7|.|TRBV7-2|12|.
ASSLRNWESEQY
>TRBJ2-2|.|TRBV5-1|13|.
ASSLLGTDTGELF
>TRBJ2-5|.|TRBV2|8|.
ASDGTRAY
>TRBJ2-7|TRBD2|TRBV11-3|15|.
ASSSRGYLAGNYEQY
>TRBJ2-7|TRBD2|TRBV11-2|14|.
ASSLTAGGPGAEQY
>TRBJ2-1|TRBD2|TRBV5-1|15|.
ASSPQPTSGRGDEQF
>TRBJ1-5|.|TRBV28|11|.
ASRRQTNQPQH
>TRBJ1-5|.|TRBV2|11|.
ASKGDSNQPQH
>TRBJ2-2|.|TRBV5-1|12|.
ASSMGSNTGELF
>TRBJ2-1|TRBD2|TRBV4-2|16|.
ASSPPNILVAGESEQF
>TRBJ2-3|.|TRBV19|13|.
ASRTDGGYTDTQY
>TRBJ1-3|TRBD1|TRBV7-3|14|.
ASSLRPANRGQIIY
>TRBJ2-1|.|TRBV7-8|12|.
ASSRSSSFGEQF
>TRBJ2-3|TRBD1|TRBV5-4|15|.
ASSLGNRDSRTDTQY
>TRBJ2-1|.|TRBV7-2|15|.
ASSLGPQFWPENEQF
>TRBJ2-1|.|TRBV6-1|10|.
ASSGSAPPEF